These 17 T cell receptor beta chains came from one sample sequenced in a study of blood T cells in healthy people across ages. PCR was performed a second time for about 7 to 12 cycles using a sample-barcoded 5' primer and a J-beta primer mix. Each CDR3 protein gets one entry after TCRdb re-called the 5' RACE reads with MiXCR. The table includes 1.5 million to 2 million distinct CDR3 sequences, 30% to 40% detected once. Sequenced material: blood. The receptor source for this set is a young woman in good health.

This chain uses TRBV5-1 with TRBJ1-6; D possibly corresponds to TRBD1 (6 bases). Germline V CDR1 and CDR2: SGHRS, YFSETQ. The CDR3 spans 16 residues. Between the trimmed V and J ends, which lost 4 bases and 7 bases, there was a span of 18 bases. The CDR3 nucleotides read TGCGCCAGCAGCCCGACAGCAGGGGAAGAAAATTCACCCCTCCACTTT. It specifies CASSPTAGEENSPLHF. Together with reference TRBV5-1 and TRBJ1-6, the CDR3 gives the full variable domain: KAGVTQTPRYLIKTRGQQVTLSCSPISGHRSVSWYQQTPGQGLQFLFEYFSETQRNKGNFPGRFSGRQFSNSRSEMNVSTLELGDSALYLCASSPTAGEENSPLHFGNGTRLTVT.

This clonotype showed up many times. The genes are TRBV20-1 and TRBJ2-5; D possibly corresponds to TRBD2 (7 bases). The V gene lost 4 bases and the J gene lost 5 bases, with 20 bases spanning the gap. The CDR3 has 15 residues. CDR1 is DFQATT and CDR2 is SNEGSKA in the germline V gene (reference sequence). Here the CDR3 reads CSANPRGAKTETQYF. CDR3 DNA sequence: TGCAGTGCTAACCCCCGGGGGGCAAAGACCGAGACCCAGTACTTC.

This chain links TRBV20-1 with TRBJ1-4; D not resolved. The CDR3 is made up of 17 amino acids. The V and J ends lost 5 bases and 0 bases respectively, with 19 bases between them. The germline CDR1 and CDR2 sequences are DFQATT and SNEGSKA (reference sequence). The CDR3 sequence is CSAPDPWEGTTNEKLFF. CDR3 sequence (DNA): TGCAGTGCTCCTGACCCGTGGGAGGGAACAACTAATGAAAAACTGTTTTTT.

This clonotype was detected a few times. The CDR3: CASSRGASNEQFF. The CDR3 coding sequence is TGTGCCAGCAGCCGGGGGGCCAGCAATGAGCAGTTCTTC. The chain recombines TRBV6-5 with TRBJ2-1, with D possibly being TRBD2 (7 bases). The CDR3 sequence is 13 residues long. The ends were cut back, 6 bases at V and 6 bases at J, with 12 bases in the middle. The germline V gene has CDR1 MNHEY and CDR2 SVGAGI.

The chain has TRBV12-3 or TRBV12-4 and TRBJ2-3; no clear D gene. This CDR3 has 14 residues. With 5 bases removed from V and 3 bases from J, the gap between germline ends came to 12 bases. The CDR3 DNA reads TGTGCCAGCAGTCAGAGCGTGCAGACAGATACGCAGTATTTT. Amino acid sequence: CASSQSVQTDTQYF.

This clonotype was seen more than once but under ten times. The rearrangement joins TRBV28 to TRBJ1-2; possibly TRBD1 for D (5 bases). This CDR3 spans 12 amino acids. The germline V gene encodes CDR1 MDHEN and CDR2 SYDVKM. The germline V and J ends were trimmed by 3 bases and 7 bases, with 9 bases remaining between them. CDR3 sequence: CASSFGALGYTF. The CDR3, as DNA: TGTGCCAGCAGTTTCGGGGCCCTTGGCTACACCTTC.

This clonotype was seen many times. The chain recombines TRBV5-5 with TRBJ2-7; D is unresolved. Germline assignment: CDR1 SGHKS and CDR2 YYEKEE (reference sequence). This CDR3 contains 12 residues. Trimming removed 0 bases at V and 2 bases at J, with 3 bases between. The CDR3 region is CASSLETYEQYF. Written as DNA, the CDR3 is TGTGCCAGCAGCTTGGAAACCTACGAGCAGTACTTC.

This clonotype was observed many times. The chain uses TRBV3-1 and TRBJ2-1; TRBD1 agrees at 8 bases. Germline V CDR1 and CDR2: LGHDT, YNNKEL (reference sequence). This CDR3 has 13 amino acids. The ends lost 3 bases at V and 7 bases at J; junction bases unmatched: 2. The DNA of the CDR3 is TGTGCCAGCAGCCAGGACAGGGTGAATGAGCAGTTCTTC. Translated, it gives CASSQDRVNEQFF.

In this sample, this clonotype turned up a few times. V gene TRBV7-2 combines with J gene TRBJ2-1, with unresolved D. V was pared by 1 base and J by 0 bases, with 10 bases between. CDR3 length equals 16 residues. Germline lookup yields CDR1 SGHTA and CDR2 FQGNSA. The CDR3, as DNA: TGTGCCAGCAGCTTAGATAGTCCAGGCTCCTACAATGAGCAGTTCTTC. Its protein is CASSLDSPGSYNEQFF. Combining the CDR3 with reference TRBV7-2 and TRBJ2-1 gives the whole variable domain GAGVSQSPSNKVTEKGKDVELRCDPISGHTALYWYRQSLGQGLEFLIYFQGNSAPDKSGLPSDRFSAERTGGSVSTLTIQRTQQEDSAVYLCASSLDSPGSYNEQFFGPGTRLTVL.

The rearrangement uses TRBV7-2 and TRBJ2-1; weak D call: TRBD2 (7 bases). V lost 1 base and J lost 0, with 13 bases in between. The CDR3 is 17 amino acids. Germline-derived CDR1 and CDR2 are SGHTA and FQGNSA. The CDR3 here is CASSLGPGGDSYNEQFF. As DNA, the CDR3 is TGTGCCAGCAGCTTAGGCCCGGGGGGCGACTCCTACAATGAGCAGTTCTTC.

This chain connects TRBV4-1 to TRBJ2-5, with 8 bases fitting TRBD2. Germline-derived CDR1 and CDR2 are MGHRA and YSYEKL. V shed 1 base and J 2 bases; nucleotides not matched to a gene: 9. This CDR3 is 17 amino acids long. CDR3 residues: CASSQVWLTSGQETQYF. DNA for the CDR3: TGCGCCAGCAGCCAAGTGTGGTTAACTAGCGGACAAGAGACCCAGTACTTC.

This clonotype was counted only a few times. The CDR3 bases are TGTGCCAGTAGTTCCGACAGCCGACCTTATAGCAATCAGCCCCAGCATTTT. Its translation: CASSSDSRPYSNQPQHF. The chain joins TRBV19 to TRBJ1-5, with a possible D match to TRBD1 (5 bases). Deletions cut 5 bases from V and 0 bases from J, with 17 bases between. The germline V gene has CDR1 LNHDA and CDR2 SQIVND (reference sequence). This CDR3 region has 17 residues.

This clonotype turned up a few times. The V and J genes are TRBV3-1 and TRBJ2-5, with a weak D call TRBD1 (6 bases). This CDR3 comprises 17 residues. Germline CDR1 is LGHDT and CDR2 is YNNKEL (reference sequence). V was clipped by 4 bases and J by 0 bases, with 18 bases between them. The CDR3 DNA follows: TGTGCCAGCAGCCTCCGTGGGGCAGGGGTGTACCAAGAGACCCAGTACTTC. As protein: CASSLRGAGVYQETQYF.

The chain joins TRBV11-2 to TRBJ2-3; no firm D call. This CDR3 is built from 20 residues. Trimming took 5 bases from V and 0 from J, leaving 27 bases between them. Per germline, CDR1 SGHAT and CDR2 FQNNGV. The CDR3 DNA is TGTGCCAGCAGCACCATCCTTTTTAGAGGACGGAAAAGCAGCACAGATACGCAGTATTTT. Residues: CASSTILFRGRKSSTDTQYF. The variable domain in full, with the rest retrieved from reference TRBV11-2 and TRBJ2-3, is EAGVAQSPRYKIIEKRQSVAFWCNPISGHATLYWYQQILGQGPKLLIQFQNNGVVDDSQLPKDRFSAERLKGVDSTLKIQPAKLEDSAVYLCASSTILFRGRKSSTDTQYFGPGTRLTVL.

For the CDR3, the DNA is TGTGCCAGCAGCTTATGGCCCCCCCCTGACAACTATGGCTACACCTTC. Amino acid sequence: CASSLWPPPDNYGYTF. The chain has TRBV7-2 and TRBJ1-2; D unclear. V shed 2 bases and J shed 2 bases, with 15 bases lying between them. The CDR3 consists of 16 residues. Germline V lookup: CDR1 SGHTA, CDR2 FQGNSA.

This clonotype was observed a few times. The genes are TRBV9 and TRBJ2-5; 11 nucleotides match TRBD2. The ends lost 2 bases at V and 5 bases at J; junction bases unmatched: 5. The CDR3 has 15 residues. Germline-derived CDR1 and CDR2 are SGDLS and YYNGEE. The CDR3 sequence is CASSVTSGSYETQYF. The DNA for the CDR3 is TGTGCCAGCAGCGTTACTAGCGGGAGCTACGAGACCCAGTACTTC. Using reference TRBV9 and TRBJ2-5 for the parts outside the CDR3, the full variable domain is DSGVTQTPKHLITATGQRVTLRCSPRSGDLSVYWYQQSLDQGLQFLIQYYNGEERAKGNILERFSAQQFPDLHSELNLSSLELGDSALYFCASSVTSGSYETQYFGPGTRLLVL.

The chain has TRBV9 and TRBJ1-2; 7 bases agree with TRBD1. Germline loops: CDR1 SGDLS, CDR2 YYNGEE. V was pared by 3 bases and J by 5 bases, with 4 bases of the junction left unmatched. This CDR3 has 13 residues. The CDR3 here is CASSGGQEYGYTF. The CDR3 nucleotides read TGTGCCAGCAGCGGTGGACAGGAATATGGCTACACCTTC.